These 20 T cell receptor beta chains originate from one sample sequenced in a study of blood T cell repertoires in COVID-19. Using immunoSEQ multiplex PCR, the repertoire was profiled, and TCRdb retains in-frame clones only, with some absent. The sample lists under 30,000 clones, approximately 83% occurring once. The sample was peripheral blood. These receptor sequences come from a human donor in a cohort sampled during active COVID-19.

This clone was found once. The chain combines TRBV29-1 with TRBJ1-5; TRBD1 matches at 7 bases. Germline V gene data show CDR1 as SQVTM and CDR2 as ANQGSEA. With V trimmed by 7 bases and J by 3 bases, 12 bases remained unmatched. CDR3 length equals 15 residues. For the CDR3, the DNA is TGCAGCGCCGCTAAGACAGGGTGGATCAATCAGCCCCAGCATTTT. Protein: CSAAKTGWINQPQHF.

The chain carries TRBV12-5 and TRBJ1-1, with a possible D match to TRBD1 (6 bases). In germline, CDR1 is LGHNT, CDR2 FRNRAP. Trimming cost V 5 bases and J 7 bases, with 14 bases left between them. The CDR3 is made up of 13 amino acids. The CDR3 protein is CASGPHRALEAFF. The CDR3 region has the DNA TGTGCTAGTGGTCCACACAGGGCCCTTGAAGCTTTCTTT.

The chain employs TRBV6-5 and TRBJ1-2; D gene uncertain. Germline CDR1 reads MNHEY; CDR2 reads SVGAGI. CDR3 size: 16 residues. V lost 3 bases and J lost 5, with 19 bases in between. The DNA for the CDR3 is TGTGCCAGCAGTTATGTAAGCCAGCGCCCTCCGTATGGCTACACCTTC. Protein: CASSYVSQRPPYGYTF.

The J gene is TRBJ1-2, the V gene TRBV4-1, with a tentative D call TRBD1 (6 bases). Trimming took 0 bases from V and 7 from J, leaving 15 bases between them. CDR1 MGHRA and CDR2 YSYEKL come from the germline V gene. The length of the CDR3 is 15 residues. CDR3 region: CASSQDLAGATGYTF. CDR3 nucleotides: TGCGCCAGCAGCCAAGATCTCGCAGGGGCCACTGGCTACACCTTC.

This rearrangement joins TRBV29-1 to TRBJ1-2; TRBD1 aligns across 9 bases. The CDR3 loop spans 12 amino acids. Germline trimming cut 8 bases from V and 8 bases from J; bases unmatched to any gene: 9. Germline-derived CDR1 and CDR2 are SQVTM and ANQGSEA. The CDR3 sequence is CSCQRDREGYTF. DNA for the CDR3: TGCAGCTGCCAGAGGGACAGGGAGGGCTACACCTTC. The full variable domain, rest sourced from reference TRBV29-1 and TRBJ1-2, is SAVISQKPSRDICQRGTSLTIQCQVDSQVTMMFWYRQQPGQSLTLIATANQGSEATYESGFVIDKFPISRPNLTFSTLTVSNMSPEDSSIYLCSCQRDREGYTFGSGTRLTVV.

The chain employs TRBV28 and TRBJ1-1, with TRBD1 as a possible D gene (5 bases). Germline loops: CDR1 MDHEN, CDR2 SYDVKM. The CDR3 totals 15 residues. V was shortened by 3 bases and J by 3 bases, with 14 bases between the two germline ends. CDR3 nucleotide sequence: TGTGCCAGCAGTTTCCCCGGGGGGAGAGACACTGAAGCTTTCTTT. Its protein product is CASSFPGGRDTEAFF. Full variable domain (outside the CDR3, taken from reference TRBV28 and TRBJ1-1): DVKVTQSSRYLVKRTGEKVFLECVQDMDHENMFWYRQDPGLGLRLIYFSYDVKMKEKGDIPEGYSVSREKKERFSLILESASTNQTSMYLCASSFPGGRDTEAFFGQGTRLTVV.

This rearrangement joins TRBV6-5 to TRBJ1-2; maybe TRBD1 (5 bases). V dropped 6 bases and J dropped 5 bases, with 16 bases sitting between them. Germline assignment: CDR1 MNHEY and CDR2 SVGAGI. The CDR3 runs 14 residues. In DNA, the CDR3 is TGTGCCAGCAGCGCATCGGGGGGGGTTTATGGCTACACCTTC. Residues: CASSASGGVYGYTF.

The chain joins TRBV5-1 to TRBJ2-7, with D possibly matching TRBD2 (5 bases). The CDR3 length is 12 residues. Trimming left V 0 bases short and J 4 bases short, with 5 bases between. Germline V gene data show CDR1 as SGHRS and CDR2 as YFSETQ. The CDR3 region is CASSLGGYEQYF. CDR3 in DNA: TGCGCCAGCAGCTTGGGAGGGTACGAGCAGTACTTC.

V and J are TRBV18 and TRBJ1-3; tentative D call: TRBD1 (6 bases). The CDR3 is 15 amino acids. CDR1 KGHSH and CDR2 LQKENI come from the germline V gene. Trimming shortened V by 6 bases and J by 0 bases, and 12 bases separated the two germline ends. The CDR3 reads CASSFGQFSGNTIYF. For the CDR3, the DNA is TGTGCCAGCTCTTTCGGACAGTTCTCTGGAAACACCATATATTTT.

The chain carries TRBV5-5 and TRBJ2-5; 10 positions match TRBD2. This CDR3 contains 15 residues. Trimming removed 1 base from V and 5 bases from J; junction bases left unmatched: 5. Germline V gene data show CDR1 as SGHKS and CDR2 as YYEKEE (reference sequence). The CDR3 coding sequence is TGTGCCAGCAGCTTGCGCCTAGCGGGAGTGGAGACCCAGTACTTC. Protein sequence: CASSLRLAGVETQYF.

V usage is TRBV19 and J usage is TRBJ2-2; 9 bases are shared with TRBD2. Per the germline V gene, CDR1 is LNHDA and CDR2 is SQIVND (reference sequence). The V and J ends lost 5 bases and 1 base, in that order; junction bases with no gene match: 11. This CDR3 is 18 amino acids long. CDR3 protein: CASSLGLASLLNTGELFF. The DNA of the CDR3 is TGTGCCAGTAGTCTCGGACTAGCGAGCCTTTTGAACACCGGGGAGCTGTTTTTT. Variable domain in full (rest from reference TRBV19 and TRBJ2-2): DGGITQSPKYLFRKEGQNVTLSCEQNLNHDAMYWYRQDPGQGLRLIYYSQIVNDFQKGDIAEGYSVSREKKESFPLTVTSAQKNPTAFYLCASSLGLASLLNTGELFFGEGSRLTVL.

The gene calls are TRBV6-2 or TRBV6-3 and TRBJ1-2; D remains ambiguous. The CDR3 consists of 16 residues. Trimming took off 0 bases at V and 5 bases at J, with 16 bases between the two ends. CDR1 and CDR2 (germline): MNHEY, SVGEGT. The CDR3: CASSYSETRMLYGYTF. CDR3 coding DNA: TGTGCCAGCAGTTACTCGGAGACCCGAATGTTATATGGCTACACCTTC.

This chain uses TRBV12-2 with TRBJ1-2. TRBV12-2 is shown as a pseudogene. This CDR3 contains 15 residues. CDR3: CASRLASGRRGGYTF. CDR3 DNA sequence: TGTGCAAGTCGCTTAGCGTCGGGGAGAAGAGGGGGCTACACCTTC.

The rearrangement links TRBV3-1 (or the pseudogene TRBV3-2) to TRBJ1-6, with 9 bases identical to TRBD1. The CDR3 contains 15 residues. The V segment lost 6 bases and the J segment 7 bases; nucleotides outside the gene matches: 7. Germline CDR1 reads LGHDT; CDR2 reads YNNKEL (reference sequence). This chain's CDR3 is CASRFRTGENSPLHF. The CDR3 DNA sequence: TGTGCCAGCAGATTCCGGACAGGGGAGAATTCACCCCTCCACTTT.

The V call is TRBV27, the J call TRBJ2-7, with 13 nucleotides matching TRBD2. This CDR3 region has 15 residues. CDR1 and CDR2 (germline): MNHEY, SMNVEV (reference sequence). V lost 2 bases to trimming and J lost 2 bases; unmatched junction nucleotides: 0. DNA of the CDR3: TGTGCCAGCAGTTTAGGGACTAGCGGGACCTACGAGCAGTACTTC. Protein product: CASSLGTSGTYEQYF.

This chain links TRBV11-2 with TRBJ2-1; D is perhaps TRBD2 (6 bases). Germline CDR1 is SGHAT and CDR2 is FQNNGV. Trimming took off 5 bases at V and 10 bases at J, with 21 bases between the two ends. This CDR3 has 15 residues. CDR3: CASSGGAGPISEQFF. The CDR3 region has the DNA TGTGCCAGCAGCGGGGGAGCGGGCCCGATCAGCGAGCAGTTCTTC.

The chain has TRBV4-3 and TRBJ2-2; 9 bases match TRBD2. The V and J ends lost 0 bases and 5 bases, in that order; junction bases with no gene match: 4. There are 16 residues in the CDR3. The germline gives CDR1 LGHNA, CDR2 YSLEER. The DNA of the CDR3 is TGCGCCAGCAGCCAAGATCTTAGCGGGAGTACCGGGGAGCTGTTTTTT. Encoded protein: CASSQDLSGSTGELFF.

The rearrangement links TRBV13 to TRBJ2-6; 12 nucleotides agree with TRBD2. V shed 2 bases, J shed 4 bases, and the junction held 6 bases outside the gene matches. The length of the CDR3 is 18 residues. Germline V CDR1 and CDR2: PRHDT, FYEKMQ (reference sequence). DNA of the CDR3: TGTGCCAGCAGCTTAATCGGACTAGCGGGATCAGGGGCCAACGTCCTGACTTTC. It encodes CASSLIGLAGSGANVLTF. The whole variable domain, remainder taken from reference TRBV13 and TRBJ2-6, is AAGVIQSPRHLIKEKRETATLKCYPIPRHDTVYWYQQGPGQDPQFLISFYEKMQSDKGSIPDRFSAQQFSDYHSELNMSSLELGDSALYFCASSLIGLAGSGANVLTFGAGSRLTVL.

Only a few counts were recorded for this clone. The gene calls are TRBV27 and TRBJ2-7; 8 bases match TRBD1. Germline V gene sequence: CDR1 MNHEY, CDR2 SMNVEV (reference sequence). This CDR3 spans 15 amino acids. The V segment lost 2 bases and the J segment 0 bases; nucleotides outside the gene matches: 3. CDR3 residues: CASSLKGTGSYEQYF. CDR3 DNA: TGTGCCAGCAGTTTAAAAGGGACAGGCTCCTACGAGCAGTACTTC.

The V gene is TRBV5-1, the J gene TRBJ1-1; D is possibly TRBD1 (5 bases). The germline V gene has CDR1 SGHRS and CDR2 YFSETQ. V was cut by 4 bases and J by 7 bases, with 8 bases left in between. The CDR3 is 11 residues long. For the CDR3, the DNA is TGCGCCAGCAGCGGGGGGATTGAAGCTTTCTTT. This sequence encodes CASSGGIEAFF.